This T cell receptor beta chain was recovered during a study of shared clonotypes between healthy human individuals. The naive CD8 fraction comprised CD45RO-negative cells positively selected for CCR7 and excluded terminally differentiated effector memory CD45RA+ cells. Within Nashville, Tennessee resided all donors, each a Caucasian adult. Assay: immunoSEQ multiplex PCR; the TCRdb copy retains only in-frame clones and omits some. The table has a few million clones, around 93% seen once. The clonotype was recovered from a man aged 18 to 30 in good health. Some clones in this sample may be carry-over from other donors' samples. The specimen was naive CD8+ T cells from PBMCs.

Written as DNA, the CDR3 is TGTGCCAGCAGTTTACTGAGGGGGGCCTACGAGCAGTACTTC. As protein: CASSLLRGAYEQYF. The chain links TRBV28 to TRBJ2-7, with D possibly called TRBD1 or TRBD2 (6 bases each). Looked up from germline, CDR1 is MDHEN and CDR2 is SYDVKM. This CDR3 has 14 residues. V lost 2 bases to trimming and J lost 2 bases, with 10 bases between them.